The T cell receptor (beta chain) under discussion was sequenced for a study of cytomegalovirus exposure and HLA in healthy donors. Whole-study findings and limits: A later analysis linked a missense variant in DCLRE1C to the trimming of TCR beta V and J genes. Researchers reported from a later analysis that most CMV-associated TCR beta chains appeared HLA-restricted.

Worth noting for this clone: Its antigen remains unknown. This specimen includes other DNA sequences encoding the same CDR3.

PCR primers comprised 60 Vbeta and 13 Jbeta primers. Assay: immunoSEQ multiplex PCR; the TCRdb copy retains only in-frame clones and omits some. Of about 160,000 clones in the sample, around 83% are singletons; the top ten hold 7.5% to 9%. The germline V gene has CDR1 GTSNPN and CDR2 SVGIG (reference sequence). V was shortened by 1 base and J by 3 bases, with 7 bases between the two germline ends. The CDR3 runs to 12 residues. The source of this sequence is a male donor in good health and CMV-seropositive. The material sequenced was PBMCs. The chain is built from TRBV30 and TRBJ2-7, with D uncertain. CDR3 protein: CAWSGTGYEQYF. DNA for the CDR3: TGTGCCTGGAGTGGCACCGGCTACGAGCAGTACTTC.